Below are 29 T cell receptor beta chains sequenced from a single sample in a study of identical twins. TCRdb re-derived calls from the 5' RACE reads in MiXCR, one entry per CDR3 protein. Of roughly 470,000 distinct CDR3 sequences in the sample, 14% were seen once. A further study also used this sample, focusing on yellow fever vaccine responses in identical twins.

The specimen sequenced was CD4+ T cells sorted from blood. These receptors came from a woman aged 18-29 years in good health.

This rearrangement joins TRBV27 to TRBJ2-1; the match to TRBD2 covers 12 bases. Per germline, CDR1 MNHEY and CDR2 SMNVEV (reference sequence). The V and J ends lost 10 bases and 7 bases, in that order; junction bases with no gene match: 8. This CDR3 comprises 14 residues. The CDR3 spells CATGLAGGPNEQFF. The CDR3 nucleotides are TGTGCCACCGGCCTAGCGGGGGGGCCTAATGAGCAGTTCTTC.

V and J are TRBV27 and TRBJ2-7, with 10 bases fitting TRBD2. The CDR3 runs to 16 residues. Germline lookup yields CDR1 MNHEY and CDR2 SMNVEV (reference sequence). The junction had 11 bases not matched to a gene; V was cut back by 3 bases and J by 6 bases. As DNA, the CDR3 is TGTGCCAGCAGTTTTTGGCTAGCGGGAGTAAAGGGCGAGCAGTACTTC. This encodes CASSFWLAGVKGEQYF.

In its sample, this clonotype was seen many times. This sequence joins TRBV5-1 and TRBJ2-7; 7 bases match TRBD1. Germline assignment: CDR1 SGHRS and CDR2 YFSETQ. The length of the CDR3 is 19 residues. V lost 1 base and J lost 2; bases outside the gene matches: 18. CDR3 nucleotide sequence: TGCGCCAGCAGCTTGTGGGCAGGGGGTAGTTCGGCGATTCCCTACGAGCAGTACTTC. This gives the protein CASSLWAGGSSAIPYEQYF. The full variable domain, rest sourced from reference TRBV5-1 and TRBJ2-7, is KAGVTQTPRYLIKTRGQQVTLSCSPISGHRSVSWYQQTPGQGLQFLFEYFSETQRNKGNFPGRFSGRQFSNSRSEMNVSTLELGDSALYLCASSLWAGGSSAIPYEQYFGPGTRLTVT.

V and J are TRBV6-2 or TRBV6-3 and TRBJ1-5; D may be TRBD1 (5 bases). Germline V gene lookup returns CDR1 MNHEY and CDR2 SVGEGT. CDR3 length: 16 residues. The V end lost 8 bases, the J end lost 6 bases, and 23 bases lay between the germline ends. Here the CDR3 reads CASSLLSWGKGQPQHF. The CDR3 DNA is TGTGCCAGCTCCCTCTTGTCATGGGGCAAGGGTCAGCCCCAGCATTTT.

In its sample, this clonotype was seen a few times. The V gene is TRBV11-3, the J gene TRBJ1-3; D remains ambiguous. Germline V gene lookup returns CDR1 SGHNT and CDR2 YENEEA. The V end lost 3 bases, the J end lost 0 bases, and 9 bases lay between the germline ends. The CDR3 runs to 15 residues. The CDR3 sequence: CASSFSGGSGNTIYF. The CDR3 coding sequence is TGTGCCAGCAGCTTTAGTGGTGGCTCTGGAAACACCATATATTTT.

This clonotype was observed at least ten times. A junction boundary mismatches the germline segment, possibly from a read error. This rearrangement joins TRBV10-3 to TRBJ2-1, with 11 bases identical to TRBD1. CDR1 and CDR2 from the germline V gene are ENHRY and SYGVKD. This CDR3 has 16 amino acids. CDR3 region: CAISAGQGDTFNGQFF. The DNA for the CDR3 is TGTGCCATCAGTGCGGGACAGGGGGACACCTTTAATGGGCAGTTCTTC.

The sample holds a few counts of this clonotype. The V call is TRBV6-2 or TRBV6-3, the J call TRBJ2-1, with 11 nucleotides matching TRBD2. This CDR3 has 15 residues. Germline-derived CDR1 and CDR2 are MNHEY and SVGEGT. The V segment lost 6 bases and the J segment 7 bases; nucleotides outside the gene matches: 8. CDR3 nucleotide sequence: TGTGCCAGCAGCCAACTAGCGGGAGTAGGTAATGAGCAGTTCTTC. Translated, it gives CASSQLAGVGNEQFF.

In its sample, this clonotype was seen a few times. V gene TRBV4-1 combines with J gene TRBJ2-2; maybe TRBD1 (6 bases). Trimming took off 2 bases at V and 7 bases at J, with 11 bases between the two ends. The CDR3 has 14 amino acids. CDR1 MGHRA and CDR2 YSYEKL come from the germline V gene. The CDR3 sequence is CASSQTQGDGELFF. In DNA form, the CDR3 reads TGCGCCAGCAGCCAAACACAGGGTGACGGGGAGCTGTTTTTT.

This sequence joins TRBV5-1 and TRBJ2-7; perhaps D is TRBD1 or TRBD2 (5 bases each). Germline CDR1 and CDR2: SGHRS and YFSETQ. The CDR3 is made up of 15 amino acids. V lost 0 bases and J 1 base, leaving 11 bases between the germline ends. This chain's CDR3 is CASSLESGRSYEQYF. The CDR3 coding sequence is TGCGCCAGCAGCTTGGAGTCGGGACGGTCCTACGAGCAGTACTTC.

The chain uses TRBV5-1 and TRBJ2-2; D gene uncertain. This CDR3 comprises 18 residues. Trimming cost V 1 base and J 0 bases, with 16 bases left between them. Per germline, CDR1 SGHRS and CDR2 YFSETQ. The CDR3 reads CASSLIGIDTSNTGELFF. CDR3 sequence (DNA): TGCGCCAGCAGCTTGATAGGGATTGACACTTCGAACACCGGGGAGCTGTTTTTT.

This sequence joins TRBV6-1 and TRBJ2-7; TRBD1 matches 9 bases. V lost 8 bases and J lost 1; bases outside the gene matches: 9. This CDR3 comprises 15 residues. The germline gives CDR1 MNHNS, CDR2 SASEGT. The CDR3 loop is CASGTGTGTSYEQYF. The DNA for the CDR3 is TGTGCCAGCGGGACCGGGACAGGGACGTCCTACGAGCAGTACTTC.

The V gene is TRBV12-3 or TRBV12-4, the J gene TRBJ2-1; D perhaps matches TRBD2 (6 bases). V gave up 8 bases and J gave up 6 bases, with 20 bases separating them. The CDR3 runs 15 residues. The CDR3 region is CASSIRLDSANEQFF. The CDR3 DNA reads TGTGCCAGCTCGATTAGACTAGACTCTGCCAATGAGCAGTTCTTC.

This clonotype has a handful of counts. The J gene is TRBJ2-1, the V gene TRBV6-5; 7 bases fit TRBD2. The CDR3 sequence is 15 residues long. Germline values: CDR1 MNHEY, CDR2 SVGAGI. Unmatched junction bases numbered 6, after V lost 2 bases and J lost 5 bases. CDR3: CASSYPSSGNNEQFF. The CDR3 nucleotides are TGTGCCAGCAGTTACCCGTCTAGCGGCAACAATGAGCAGTTCTTC.

This clonotype was counted only a few times. The chain couples TRBV11-3 to TRBJ2-1; D not certain. The germline V gene has CDR1 SGHNT and CDR2 YENEEA. This CDR3 region has 13 residues. Deletions cut 2 bases from V and 8 bases from J, with 10 bases between. The CDR3 DNA sequence: TGTGCCAGCAGCTTAAGGGTGAGTCATGAGCAGTTCTTC. It is translated as CASSLRVSHEQFF.

This clonotype was observed at least ten times. The chain joins TRBV5-1 to TRBJ2-7, with TRBD1 matching over 9 bases. The CDR3 is 15 residues long. Unmatched junction bases numbered 7, after V lost 4 bases and J lost 2 bases. CDR1 and CDR2 (germline): SGHRS, YFSETQ. The CDR3 DNA reads TGCGCCAGCAGCCCTGGGACAGGGTATACCTACGAGCAGTACTTC. It codes for CASSPGTGYTYEQYF.

V usage is TRBV6-1 and J usage is TRBJ2-2; TRBD1 matches 9 bases. The CDR3 is made up of 17 amino acids. Germline-derived CDR1 and CDR2 are MNHNS and SASEGT. The junction had 15 bases not matched to a gene; V was cut back by 6 bases and J by 7 bases. CDR3 in amino acids: CASSSDTPGQGFGELFF. DNA for the CDR3: TGTGCCAGCAGCTCCGACACCCCGGGACAGGGTTTCGGGGAGCTGTTTTTT.

This clonotype was seen only a few times. The J gene is TRBJ2-3, the V gene TRBV9; TRBD2 matches 8 bases. The CDR3 has 17 amino acids. V was clipped by 2 bases and J by 4 bases; unmatched bases: 12. CDR1 and CDR2 (germline): SGDLS, YYNGEE. The CDR3 here is CASSVFLSGGAADTQYF. DNA of the CDR3: TGTGCCAGCAGCGTTTTCTTGTCCGGGGGGGCTGCAGATACGCAGTATTTT.

This clonotype has a handful of counts. The chain has TRBV12-5 and TRBJ2-3; 8 bases are shared with TRBD2. The CDR3 length is 16 residues. V shed 0 bases and J 1 base; nucleotides not matched to a gene: 3. The germline CDR1 and CDR2 sequences are LGHNT and FRNRAP. The DNA of the CDR3 is TGTGCTAGTGGTTTGGTTATCGGGAGGGGCACAGATACGCAGTATTTT. Protein sequence: CASGLVIGRGTDTQYF.

This clonotype was counted between two and nine times. At one of its ends the junction is not consistent with the germline gene, which may arise from a read error. The V gene is TRBV18, the J gene TRBJ2-5, with 8 bases fitting TRBD1. The CDR3 totals 13 residues. Germline V lookup: CDR1 KGHSH, CDR2 LQKENI. CDR3 amino acids: CAISQDRDKTQYF. As DNA, the CDR3 is TGTGCCATCTCACAGGACAGGGATAAGACCCAGTACTTC.

This chain connects TRBV28 to TRBJ1-3; D gene ambiguous. CDR1 MDHEN and CDR2 SYDVKM come from the germline V gene. The CDR3 contains 16 residues. Trimming left V 6 bases short and J 0 bases short, with 15 bases between. CDR3 residues: CASRTSTSSSGNTIYF. CDR3 nucleotide sequence: TGTGCCAGCAGAACCTCTACCAGCAGCTCTGGAAACACCATATATTTT.

This clonotype was observed a handful of times. The gene calls are TRBV12-5 and TRBJ2-1; tentatively, D is TRBD2 (6 bases). V was shortened by 2 bases and J by 7 bases, with 12 bases between the two germline ends. Germline lookup yields CDR1 LGHNT and CDR2 FRNRAP. The CDR3 is 14 amino acids. The CDR3: CASGLHLGTNEQFF. CDR3 nucleotide sequence: TGTGCTAGTGGTTTGCATTTGGGGACTAATGAGCAGTTCTTC.

This sequence joins TRBV6-2 or TRBV6-3 and TRBJ2-1; 9 nucleotides align to TRBD2. J gave up 2 bases and V 2 bases, and 7 bases lay outside the gene matches. Germline-derived CDR1 and CDR2 are MNHEY and SVGEGT. The CDR3 length is 17 residues. This CDR3 reads CASSYGELAGTYNEQFF. In DNA, the CDR3 is TGTGCCAGCAGTTACGGCGAGCTAGCGGGGACCTACAATGAGCAGTTCTTC.

CDR3 DNA sequence: TGTGCCAGCAGCCTTCCCCGACTAGCGGAAGAGACCCAGTACTTC. As protein: CASSLPRLAEETQYF. The chain carries TRBV28 and TRBJ2-5; 9 bases match TRBD2. The CDR3 length is 15 residues. CDR1 is MDHEN, CDR2 SYDVKM, per germline. V lost 6 bases and J lost 3; bases outside the gene matches: 8.

This clonotype was picked up many times. The J gene is TRBJ2-3, the V gene TRBV20-1; 8 bases align to TRBD2. CDR3 size: 15 residues. Germline V gives CDR1 DFQATT, CDR2 SNEGSKA (reference sequence). Unmatched junction bases numbered 12, after V lost 6 bases and J lost 4 bases. CDR3 sequence reads: CSASGSGGSPDTQYF. The CDR3 DNA follows: TGCAGTGCCTCGGGGAGCGGGGGCTCCCCAGATACGCAGTATTTT.

The chain employs TRBV20-1 and TRBJ2-1, with TRBD1 matching over 7 bases. The V segment lost 7 bases and the J segment 6 bases; nucleotides outside the gene matches: 0. CDR3 length equals 10 residues. Germline CDR1 and CDR2: DFQATT and SNEGSKA (reference sequence). CDR3 in amino acids: CSGTGNEQFF. The CDR3 DNA reads as TGCAGTGGGACAGGCAATGAGCAGTTCTTC.

This clonotype was seen only a few times. The rearrangement uses TRBV6-4 and TRBJ2-6; TRBD1 matches at 7 bases. The ends lost 5 bases at V and 2 bases at J; junction bases unmatched: 6. The CDR3 is made up of 16 amino acids. CDR1 MRHNA and CDR2 SNTAGT come from the germline V gene. The CDR3 nucleotides are TGTGCCAGCAGTCAAATTCAGGGGGCTGGGGCCAACGTCCTGACTTTC. It is translated as CASSQIQGAGANVLTF.

This clonotype was seen ten or more times. The chain uses TRBV28 and TRBJ2-7; 10 nucleotides line up with TRBD2. This CDR3 region has 17 residues. V dropped 2 bases and J dropped 6; count of bases not matched to a gene: 13. Germline values: CDR1 MDHEN, CDR2 SYDVKM. This chain's CDR3 is CASSLLRVSSGSGEQYF. Here the CDR3 DNA reads TGTGCCAGCAGTTTACTTAGGGTCTCTAGCGGGAGCGGCGAGCAGTACTTC.

The J gene is TRBJ1-5, the V gene TRBV18; 8 bases agree with TRBD1. The CDR3 spans 15 residues. V gave up 2 bases and J gave up 6 bases; unmatched junction bases: 6. The germline V gene has CDR1 KGHSH and CDR2 LQKENI. This chain's CDR3 is CASSPGQGGSQPQHF. CDR3 sequence (DNA): TGTGCCAGCTCACCAGGACAGGGTGGGAGTCAGCCCCAGCATTTT.

The chain uses TRBV15 and TRBJ1-1; the D gene is possibly TRBD1 (5 bases). Looked up from germline, CDR1 is LNHNV and CDR2 is YYDKDF (reference sequence). Trimming took off 1 base at V and 8 bases at J, with 20 bases between the two ends. The length of the CDR3 is 16 residues. The CDR3 is CATSRVSGGGLAEAFF. The CDR3 DNA is TGTGCCACCAGCAGAGTCTCCGGGGGTGGGCTTGCCGAAGCTTTCTTT.